A single sample is the source of the 8 T cell receptor beta chains below, sequenced in a study of blood T cell repertoires in COVID-19. Assay used: immunoSEQ multiplex PCR; TCRdb lists only in-frame clones, some missing. Of approximately 230,000 clones in the sample, around 90% were seen once. Input material: peripheral blood. Every receptor here comes from a man aged 18-30 years with active or convalescent COVID-19.

The chain joins TRBV6-6 to TRBJ2-3; 7 bases are shared with TRBD2. The junction had 8 bases not matched to a gene; V was cut back by 7 bases and J by 1 base. The CDR3 contains 15 residues. The germline V gene has CDR1 MNHNY and CDR2 SVGAGI (reference sequence). The CDR3 spells CASTRAGRGTDTQYF. In nucleotides, the CDR3 is TGTGCCAGCACAAGGGCGGGGAGGGGCACAGATACGCAGTATTTT.

This clone appeared once. The chain recombines TRBV7-9 with TRBJ2-7, with 8 bases identical to TRBD1. The CDR3 covers 12 residues. Germline CDR1 SEHNR, CDR2 FQNEAQ (reference sequence). V shed 5 bases, J shed 9 bases, and the junction held 6 bases outside the gene matches. The CDR3 is CASSVTGTGQYF. CDR3 in DNA: TGTGCCAGCAGCGTTACCGGGACAGGGCAGTACTTC.

The rearrangement joins TRBV19 to TRBJ1-3; D remains unclear. This CDR3 contains 15 residues. V was clipped by 4 bases and J by 1 base, with 11 bases between them. CDR1 and CDR2 (germline): LNHDA, SQIVND (reference sequence). CDR3 bases: TGTGCCAGTAGTACTTTTCCCGGTTCTGGAAACACCATATATTTT. Its protein is CASSTFPGSGNTIYF. The full variable domain, rest sourced from reference TRBV19 and TRBJ1-3, is DGGITQSPKYLFRKEGQNVTLSCEQNLNHDAMYWYRQDPGQGLRLIYYSQIVNDFQKGDIAEGYSVSREKKESFPLTVTSAQKNPTAFYLCASSTFPGSGNTIYFGEGSWLTVV.

The chain links TRBV28 to TRBJ2-1; a weak D match, TRBD2 (6 bases). Trimming pared 2 bases from V and 5 bases from J, leaving 19 bases between. CDR1 is MDHEN, CDR2 SYDVKM, per germline. The CDR3 runs 17 residues. The CDR3 sequence: CASSLSGSGRRDNEQFF. CDR3 sequence (DNA): TGTGCCAGCAGTTTAAGTGGAAGTGGGAGGCGGGACAATGAGCAGTTCTTC.

This clone was seen just once. J is TRBJ2-7 and V is TRBV3-1 (or the pseudogene TRBV3-2); D is ambiguous. The V and J ends lost 4 bases and 6 bases respectively, with 16 bases between them. Germline loops: CDR1 LGHDT, CDR2 YNNKEL (reference sequence). This CDR3 region has 14 residues. CDR3 protein: CASSLIGFRREQYF. CDR3 coding DNA: TGTGCCAGCAGCCTTATCGGGTTTCGCCGCGAGCAGTACTTC.

The chain has TRBV2 and TRBJ2-3, with TRBD2 matching over 12 bases. CDR3 size: 17 residues. The germline CDR1 and CDR2 sequences are SNHLY and FYNNEI. The V and J ends lost 0 bases and 6 bases, in that order; junction bases with no gene match: 7. The CDR3 region has the DNA TGTGCCAGCAGTGAAGCAAAACTAGCGGGGGGATGGGATACGCAGTATTTT. Its protein product is CASSEAKLAGGWDTQYF. Full variable domain (outside the CDR3, taken from reference TRBV2 and TRBJ2-3): EPEVTQTPSHQVTQMGQEVILRCVPISNHLYFYWYRQILGQKVEFLVSFYNNEISEKSEIFDDQFSVERPDGSNFTLKIRSTKLEDSAMYFCASSEAKLAGGWDTQYFGPGTRLTVL.

V is TRBV9 and J is TRBJ2-1, with 11 positions matching TRBD2. Trimming took 4 bases from V and 2 from J; bases not matched to a gene: 5. This CDR3 is 16 amino acids long. Germline CDR1 is SGDLS and CDR2 is YYNGEE. CDR3 DNA: TGTGCCAGCAGCCCTCTAGCGGGGGGTCCCTACAATGAGCAGTTCTTC. This gives the protein CASSPLAGGPYNEQFF.

This chain uses TRBV5-1 with TRBJ2-7; TRBD2 aligns across 7 bases. After removal of 4 bases from V and 6 bases from J, the junction contained 7 bases not matched to a gene. The CDR3 is 13 residues long. CDR1 and CDR2 from the germline V gene are SGHRS and YFSETQ. The CDR3 DNA is TGCGCCAGCAGCCGCCGGGAGGCAACCGAGCAGTACTTC. Translating gives CASSRREATEQYF.